The rows below give T cell receptor beta chains drawn from one sample of a study of response to subunit inactivated influenza vaccine. Each CDR3 protein gets one entry after TCRdb re-called the RT-PCR reads with MiXCR. The sample yields approximately 500,000 distinct CDR3 sequences, roughly 13% seen once. The input for sequencing was PBMCs from blood, taken roughly 48 days after vaccination. The receptors originated from a man aged 50-60 years who received an inactivated influenza vaccine. CDR3s include the opening cysteine and the closing phenylalanine or tryptophan. D genes are given only for firm matches. Rows give clone size only sometimes, using once, few, many, or a class for an expanded clone.

J gene	V gene	clone size	D gene	CDR3 DNA	CDR3 protein
TRBJ2-5	TRBV28	.	TRBD2	TGTGCCAGCAGTTACGGGACTAGCGGGGAAGAGACCCAGTACTTC	CASSYGTSGEETQYF
TRBJ2-7	TRBV12-3/TRBV12-4	.	TRBD2	TGTGCCAGCAGTGGAGCGGGGGCCCCCTACGAGCAGTACTTC	CASSGAGAPYEQYF
TRBJ2-7	TRBV6-1	many	.	TGTGCCAGCAGCTTTGACAGAGACCCATCCTACGAGCAGTACTTC	CASSFDRDPSYEQYF
TRBJ2-7	TRBV28	few	.	TGTGCCAGCTGTCCGACAGTCAGCTCCTACGAGCAGTACTTC	CASCPTVSSYEQYF
TRBJ2-5	TRBV29-1	many	TRBD2	TGCAGCGGCGACCCTAGCGGCGGGGAGACCCAGTACTTC	CSGDPSGGETQYF
TRBJ2-7	TRBV4-3	.	.	TGCGCCAGCAGCCAAGACGCGGGCCCCTACGAGCAGTACTTC	CASSQDAGPYEQYF
TRBJ2-1	TRBV20-1	many	.	TGCAGTGCTATACTAAACCTCCTGGCGGATTACAATGAGCAGTTCTTC	CSAILNLLADYNEQFF
TRBJ2-1	TRBV4-1	.	TRBD2	TGCGCCAGCAGCCCCCTTTACCTAGCGGGAGCCTATGAGCAGTTCTTC	CASSPLYLAGAYEQFF
TRBJ2-3	TRBV11-1	.	TRBD1	TGTGCCAGCAGCTTACCCTCGGGACAGGGTTTAGCTAGCACAGATACGCAGTATTTT	CASSLPSGQGLASTDTQYF
TRBJ2-1	TRBV19	few	.	TGTGCCAGTAGGCTTCTCGGGGATGAGCAGTTCTTC	CASRLLGDEQFF
TRBJ2-5	TRBV11-2	many	TRBD2	TGTGCCAGCAGCCGAACATCGGGACTAGCGGGAGTGCGGGAGACCCAGTACTTC	CASSRTSGLAGVRETQYF
TRBJ1-5	TRBV7-7	.	TRBD1	TGTGCTAGCAGCTCACCGGACAGGGGCGATAGCAATCAGCCCCAGCATTTT	CASSSPDRGDSNQPQHF
TRBJ2-1	TRBV7-4	few	TRBD2	TGTGCCAGCAGCTTGCGGGCTAGCGGGGGGGACGGTCACAATGAGCAGTTCTTC	CASSLRASGGDGHNEQFF
TRBJ1-6	TRBV11-2	.	.	TGTGCCAGCAGCGCCTCCGGCTGGGGGCCCGTAGTCGGATCACCCCTCCACTTT	CASSASGWGPVVGSPLHF
TRBJ2-7	TRBV11-2	.	.	TGTGCCAGCAGCTATAGAACCGGGATCCCCATGTACGAGCAGTACTTC	CASSYRTGIPMYEQYF
TRBJ2-5	TRBV4-2	.	TRBD2	TGTGCCAGCAGACGGGGACTAGCGGAGCCGTACCAAGAGACCCAGTACTTC	CASRRGLAEPYQETQYF
TRBJ1-6	TRBV20-1	.	.	TGCAGTGCTAGTCGGATTCCGACTAGGTTCAATTCACCCCTCCACTTT	CSASRIPTRFNSPLHF
TRBJ2-5	TRBV6-2/TRBV6-3	.	.	TGTGCCAGCAGTTACTACGGGGAAGAGACCCAGTACTTC	CASSYYGEETQYF
TRBJ2-1	TRBV28	few	TRBD2	TGTGCCAGCAGTCCACTAGCGGTGGACAATGAGCAGTTCTTC	CASSPLAVDNEQFF
TRBJ2-5	TRBV7-8	few	.	TGTGCCAGCAGCTCCGAGAAGGTTATGCAAGAGACCCAGTACTTC	CASSSEKVMQETQYF
TRBJ2-7	TRBV15	many	TRBD1	TGTGCCACCAGCAGAGGATCGGGACAGGCCTACGAGCAGTACTTC	CATSRGSGQAYEQYF
TRBJ1-6	TRBV25-1	many	TRBD1	TGTGCCAGCAGTAAGACAGGGCGGGGTTCACCCCTCCACTTT	CASSKTGRGSPLHF
TRBJ2-2	TRBV4-2	few	.	TGTGCCAGCAGCCAAGATCAAGCCACCGGGGAGCTGTTTTTT	CASSQDQATGELFF
TRBJ2-1	TRBV5-1	.	.	TGCGCCAGCAGCGCCGGGACTCGAACTAACAATGAGCAGTTCTTC	CASSAGTRTNNEQFF
TRBJ1-1	TRBV6-1	.	.	TGTGCCAGCAGTACCTCTACAGTGAACACTGAAGCTTTCTTT	CASSTSTVNTEAFF
TRBJ2-2	TRBV28	many	.	TGTGCCAGTACCCAAGGGGATGACACCGGGGAGCTGTTTTTT	CASTQGDDTGELFF
TRBJ2-2	TRBV28	few	.	TGTGCCAGCAGCCTGTTAGCCGGCCTTCGGAACGGGGAGCTGTTTTTT	CASSLLAGLRNGELFF
TRBJ1-5	TRBV4-2	.	TRBD1	TGTGCCAGCAGCCAAGTTTTCAGGACAGACTCAGGGGGCGGTCAGCCCCAGCATTTT	CASSQVFRTDSGGGQPQHF
TRBJ2-5	TRBV4-1	few	TRBD2	TGCGCCAGCAGCCAACCGACTAGCGGGGAAGAGACCCAGTACTTC	CASSQPTSGEETQYF
TRBJ2-5	TRBV2	few	TRBD1	TGTGCCAGCCGAGGGACAGGGGGGTACGAAGAGACCCAGTACTTC	CASRGTGGYEETQYF
TRBJ2-1	TRBV29-1	.	TRBD2	TGCAGCGTTGTGGGGGAGGGGAATCAGTTCTTC	CSVVGEGNQFF
TRBJ1-1	TRBV20-1	many	.	TGCAGTGCTAGTCGGTCAGACGGCGACACTGAAGCTTTCTTT	CSASRSDGDTEAFF
TRBJ2-7	TRBV20-1	few	TRBD2	TGCAGTGCTAGATGGCCCCCGGGAGGGCCCCACGAGCAGTACTTC	CSARWPPGGPHEQYF
TRBJ1-2	TRBV5-6	few	.	TGTGCCAGCAGCCCCGGGAGTGGGAACTATGGCTACACCTTC	CASSPGSGNYGYTF
TRBJ2-6	TRBV6-1	many	TRBD2	TGTGCCAGCACCTGGGGGGGCTCTGGGGCCAACGTCCTGACTTTC	CASTWGGSGANVLTF
TRBJ2-3	TRBV7-2	many	.	TGTGCCAGCAGCTTTGGACCTTCAGATACGCAGTATTTT	CASSFGPSDTQYF
TRBJ2-1	TRBV6-1	few	TRBD1	TGTGCCATCAAAATCGGACAGGGGGAGTACAATGAGCAGTTCTTC	CAIKIGQGEYNEQFF
TRBJ2-5	TRBV5-1	few	TRBD2	TGCGCCAGCAGCTTGACGGCGGGGGGGCAAGAGACCCAGTACTTC	CASSLTAGGQETQYF
TRBJ2-2	TRBV24-1	.	.	TGTGCCACCAAAGACAGCACCGGTGGGGAGCTGTTTTTT	CATKDSTGGELFF
TRBJ2-1	TRBV7-3	few	TRBD2	TGTGCCAGCAGCCTTGGACTAGCGGGAGAGCGGTCGGAGCAGTTCTTC	CASSLGLAGERSEQFF
TRBJ2-6	TRBV10-3	.	.	TGTGCCATCACCAACAGCTCTGGGGCCAACGTCCTGACTTTC	CAITNSSGANVLTF
TRBJ1-3	TRBV12-3/TRBV12-4	few	TRBD1	TGTGCCAGCAGTTTCGGACAGGGGGCTGGAAACACCATATATTTT	CASSFGQGAGNTIYF
TRBJ2-1	TRBV27	few	TRBD1	TGTGCCAGCAGTTTACTGGGACAGGGGGTCTATGAGCAGTTCTTC	CASSLLGQGVYEQFF
TRBJ2-7	TRBV20-1	many	.	TGCAGTGCTAGGACCTTCGGCGAGCAGTACTTC	CSARTFGEQYF
TRBJ2-7	TRBV10-1	.	.	TGCGCCAGCATTCGGACAGCGATGGAGCAGTACTTC	CASIRTAMEQYF
TRBJ1-2	TRBV5-1	few	.	TGCGCCAGCAGCTTGGCGGCAGGGGAGAACTATGGCTACACCTTC	CASSLAAGENYGYTF
TRBJ1-5	TRBV20-1	many	.	TGCAGTGCTAGTACGCGGGGGAATCAGCCCCAGCATTTT	CSASTRGNQPQHF
TRBJ1-5	TRBV6-5	few	.	TGTGCCAGCAGTTACTTAGGGGCCAATCAGCCCCAGCATTTT	CASSYLGANQPQHF
TRBJ2-7	TRBV3-1	.	.	TGTGCCAGCAGCTATGCCGGGGAAACCTACGAGCAGTACTTC	CASSYAGETYEQYF
TRBJ2-7	TRBV29-1	.	.	TGCAGCGTTAAAGGGATAAACGAGCAGTACTTC	CSVKGINEQYF
TRBJ2-1	TRBV7-2	few	TRBD2	TGTGCCAGCAGCTTAGGTGGGACTAGGAGGCGTGAGCAGTTCTTC	CASSLGGTRRREQFF